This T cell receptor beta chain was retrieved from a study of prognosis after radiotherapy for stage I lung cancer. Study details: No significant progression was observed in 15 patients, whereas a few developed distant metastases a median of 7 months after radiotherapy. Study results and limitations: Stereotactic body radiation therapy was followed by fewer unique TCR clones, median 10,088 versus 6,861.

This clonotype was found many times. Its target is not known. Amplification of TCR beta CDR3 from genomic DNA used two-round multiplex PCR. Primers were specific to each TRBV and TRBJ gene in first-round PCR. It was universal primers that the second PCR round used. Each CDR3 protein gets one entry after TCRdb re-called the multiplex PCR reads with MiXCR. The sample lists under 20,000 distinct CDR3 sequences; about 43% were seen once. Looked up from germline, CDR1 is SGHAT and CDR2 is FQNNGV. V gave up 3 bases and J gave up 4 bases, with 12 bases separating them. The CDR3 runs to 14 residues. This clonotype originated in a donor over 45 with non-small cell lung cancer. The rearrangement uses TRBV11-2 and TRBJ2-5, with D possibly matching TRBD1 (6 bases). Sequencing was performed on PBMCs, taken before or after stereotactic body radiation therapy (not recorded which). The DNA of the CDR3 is TGTGCCAGCAGCTTTGTAGGACAGCCAGAGACCCAGTACTTC. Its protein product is CASSFVGQPETQYF.